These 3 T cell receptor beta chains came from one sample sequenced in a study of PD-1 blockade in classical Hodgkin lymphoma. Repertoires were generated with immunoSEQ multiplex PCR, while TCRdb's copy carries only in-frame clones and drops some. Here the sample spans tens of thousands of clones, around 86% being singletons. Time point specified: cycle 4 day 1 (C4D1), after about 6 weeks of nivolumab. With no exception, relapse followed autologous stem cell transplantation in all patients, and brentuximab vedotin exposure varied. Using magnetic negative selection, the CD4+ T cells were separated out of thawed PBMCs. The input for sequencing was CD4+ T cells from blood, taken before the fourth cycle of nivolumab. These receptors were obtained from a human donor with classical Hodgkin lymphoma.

CDR3 nucleotides: TGCAGCGTTGAATATGTGGGTAACTATGGCTACACCTTC. Its translation: CSVEYVGNYGYTF. The V and J genes are TRBV29-1 and TRBJ1-2; D remains ambiguous. The CDR3 extends over 13 amino acids. Trimming stripped 2 bases from V and 1 base from J, with 8 bases between. Germline CDR1 is SQVTM and CDR2 is ANQGSEA.

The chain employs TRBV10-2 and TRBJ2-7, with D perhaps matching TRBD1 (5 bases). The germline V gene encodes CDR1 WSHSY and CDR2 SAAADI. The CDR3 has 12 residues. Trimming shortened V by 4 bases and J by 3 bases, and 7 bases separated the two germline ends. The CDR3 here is CASSGGYYEQYF. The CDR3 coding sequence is TGCGCCAGCAGTGGGGGCTACTACGAGCAGTACTTC.

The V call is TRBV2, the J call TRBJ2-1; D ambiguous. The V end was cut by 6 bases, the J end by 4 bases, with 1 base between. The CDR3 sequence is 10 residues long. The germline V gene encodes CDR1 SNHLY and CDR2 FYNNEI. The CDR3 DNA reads TGTGCCAGCAGGTACAATGAGCAGTTCTTC. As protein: CASRYNEQFF.